This T cell receptor (beta chain) was profiled in a study of T-cell memory formation after mild COVID-19. Study background: Most TCR clusters belonged to a single donor.

The germline gives CDR1 SGHVS, CDR2 FNYEAQ. CDR3 length: 14 amino acids. Deletions cut 5 bases from V and 8 bases from J, with 16 bases between. Using its own MiXCR run on the 5' RACE reads, TCRdb lists one record per CDR3 protein. The profile covers hundreds of thousands of distinct CDR3 sequences, with less than 25% appearing a single time and around 8.4% taken by the ten largest. Only a few counts were recorded for this clonotype. Sequencing was performed on PBMCs or a T cell subset sorted from them (not recorded which). This clonotype originated in an adult woman who had mild COVID-19 (a few samples of this study predate the infection). Cell type and time point are not known. This rearrangement joins TRBV7-6 to TRBJ1-5, with a tentative D call TRBD1 (5 bases). The CDR3 reads CASSPGLSWEPQHF. For the CDR3, the DNA is TGTGCCAGCAGCCCGGGGCTTTCCTGGGAGCCCCAGCATTTT.